The rows below give T cell receptor beta chains drawn from one sample of a study of T cells after yellow fever vaccination. TCRdb re-analysed the 5' RACE reads in MiXCR, keeping a single row per CDR3 protein. The data contain roughly 340,000 distinct CDR3 sequences, around 3.9% of them singletons. This specimen consisted of PBMCs, obtained 5 days after the yellow fever booster vaccination. The receptors stem from a young man who received the YFV17D yellow fever vaccine. Both conserved end residues are part of each CDR3. The D gene is left open where the match is weak. The size entry is marked missing in some rows and otherwise reads once, few, many or a size class.

D gene: -
J gene: TRBJ2-5
V gene: TRBV7-2
clone size: many
CDR3 protein: CASSLRMGGVEQETQYF
CDR3 DNA: TGTGCCAGCAGCTTAAGGATGGGCGGGGTGGAACAAGAGACCCAGTACTTC

D gene: -
J gene: TRBJ2-7
V gene: TRBV7-2
clone size: many
CDR3 protein: CASSLTVSSYEQYF
CDR3 DNA: TGTGCCAGCAGCCTCACCGTCAGCTCCTACGAGCAGTACTTC

D gene: -
J gene: TRBJ2-3
V gene: TRBV24-1
clone size: few
CDR3 protein: CATSVGVDTQYF
CDR3 DNA: TGTGCCACCAGTGTCGGGGTAGATACGCAGTATTTT

D gene: -
J gene: TRBJ2-2
V gene: TRBV7-8
clone size: many
CDR3 protein: CASSLPLSWPGGVRNTGELFF
CDR3 DNA: TGTGCCAGCAGCTTACCTTTGTCCTGGCCCGGAGGGGTCCGAAACACCGGGGAGCTGTTTTTT

D gene: TRBD2
J gene: TRBJ2-7
V gene: TRBV3-1
clone size: -
CDR3 protein: CASSLMPGLAYEQYF
CDR3 DNA: TGTGCCAGCAGCTTAATGCCGGGACTAGCCTACGAGCAGTACTTC

D gene: TRBD1
J gene: TRBJ2-6
V gene: TRBV7-2
clone size: few
CDR3 protein: CASSLVMTGYLTF
CDR3 DNA: TGTGCCAGCAGCTTAGTGATGACAGGGTACCTGACTTTC

D gene: -
J gene: TRBJ1-2
V gene: TRBV18
clone size: few
CDR3 protein: CASSPGDIFGYTF
CDR3 DNA: TGTGCCAGCTCACCGGGGGATATATTTGGCTACACCTTC

D gene: -
J gene: TRBJ1-1
V gene: TRBV7-3
clone size: many
CDR3 protein: CASSFSENTEAFF
CDR3 DNA: TGTGCCAGCAGCTTTTCAGAGAACACTGAAGCTTTCTTT

D gene: -
J gene: TRBJ2-4
V gene: TRBV6-5
clone size: many
CDR3 protein: CASSRGGMWGKNIQYF
CDR3 DNA: TGTGCCAGCAGTCGCGGGGGCATGTGGGGCAAAAACATTCAGTACTTC

D gene: -
J gene: TRBJ1-3
V gene: TRBV7-9
clone size: many
CDR3 protein: CASSPGPAPGNTIYF
CDR3 DNA: TGTGCCAGCAGCCCCGGGCCCGCGCCTGGAAACACCATATATTTT

D gene: -
J gene: TRBJ2-7
V gene: TRBV20-1
clone size: -
CDR3 protein: CSARSGTLGREQYF
CDR3 DNA: TGCAGTGCTAGATCCGGGACACTAGGCCGCGAGCAGTACTTC

D gene: -
J gene: TRBJ1-2
V gene: TRBV27
clone size: few
CDR3 protein: CASSAAGYGYGYTF
CDR3 DNA: TGTGCCAGCAGTGCGGCAGGCTACGGCTATGGCTACACCTTC

D gene: TRBD1
J gene: TRBJ1-6
V gene: TRBV27
clone size: -
CDR3 protein: CASSFTTLGTGISYNSPLHF
CDR3 DNA: TGTGCCAGCAGTTTCACCACTCTCGGGACAGGGATCTCCTATAATTCACCCCTCCACTTT

D gene: -
J gene: TRBJ2-4
V gene: TRBV5-1
clone size: few
CDR3 protein: CASSHDVAKNIQYF
CDR3 DNA: TGCGCCAGCAGCCATGATGTGGCCAAAAACATTCAGTACTTC